A single sample is the source of the 2 T cell receptor beta chains below, sequenced in a study of T cell responses to AZD1222 COVID-19 vaccine. The assay was immunoSEQ multiplex PCR, and TCRdb's table has in-frame clones only and misses some. Here the sample spans 100,000 or so clones, about 89% being singletons. This sample comprised peripheral blood, obtained on day 0 of AZD1222 vaccination. These receptors all stem from an adult in good health.

The chain recombines TRBV12-5 with TRBJ2-7; 7 nucleotides match TRBD1. Germline V gene data show CDR1 as LGHNT and CDR2 as FRNRAP. V dropped 0 bases and J dropped 5; count of bases not matched to a gene: 4. CDR3 length: 14 residues. CDR3 coding DNA: TGTGCTAGTGGTTTGGTGCAGGGGGTCCACGAGCAGTACTTC. Protein sequence: CASGLVQGVHEQYF.

The V call is TRBV27, the J call TRBJ2-5, with TRBD2 identical over 14 bases. CDR3 length equals 16 residues. Germline CDR1 is MNHEY and CDR2 is SMNVEV (reference sequence). V shed 4 bases, J shed 5 bases, and the junction held 6 bases outside the gene matches. DNA of the CDR3: TGTGCCAGCAGTTCGGGACTAGCGGGAGTTGGTGAGACCCAGTACTTC. The encoded protein is CASSSGLAGVGETQYF.